These 20 T cell receptor beta chains originate from one sample sequenced in a study of patients and donors after allogeneic stem cell transplantation. TCRdb used MiXCR to reprocess the RT-PCR reads, holding one entry per CDR3 protein. Altogether about 960,000 distinct CDR3 sequences are present, roughly 18% being singletons, with the ten largest covering roughly 6%. Sequencing was done on a sample of blood, either unsorted or a sorted T cell fraction (not recorded which). All receptors derive from a human donor who was either an allogeneic HSCT recipient or a stem cell or donor lymphocyte infusion donor (not recorded which). It is not recorded whose cells these are; they may come from a transplant donor.

This clonotype was observed a handful of times. The chain uses TRBV10-3 and TRBJ1-4, with unresolved D. Looked up from germline, CDR1 is ENHRY and CDR2 is SYGVKD. Deletions cut 0 bases from V and 8 bases from J, with 7 bases between. This CDR3 region has 13 residues. CDR3 sequence: CAISESVREKLFF. The CDR3 region has the DNA TGTGCCATCAGTGAGTCTGTTAGGGAAAAACTGTTTTTT.

The table lists this clonotype with a count of one. CDR3 DNA sequence: TGTGCCAGCAGCCCGGGGGGAAGTAGCACCGGGGAGCTGTTTTTT. This translates into CASSPGGSSTGELFF. This chain links TRBV7-3 with TRBJ2-2; TRBD2 matches at 7 bases. The CDR3 spans 15 residues. The germline V gene encodes CDR1 SGHTA and CDR2 FQGTGA. The V segment lost 5 bases and the J segment 4 bases; nucleotides outside the gene matches: 7.

The chain employs TRBV19 and TRBJ2-2; D is perhaps TRBD2 (5 bases). The CDR3 loop spans 17 amino acids. Trimming pared 3 bases from V and 0 bases from J, leaving 14 bases between. From germline, CDR1 is LNHDA and CDR2 SQIVND (reference sequence). In nucleotides, the CDR3 is TGTGCCAGTAGTATCTCGGGAAACAGACCGAACACCGGGGAGCTGTTTTTT. Translated, it gives CASSISGNRPNTGELFF. Combining the CDR3 with reference TRBV19 and TRBJ2-2 gives the whole variable domain DGGITQSPKYLFRKEGQNVTLSCEQNLNHDAMYWYRQDPGQGLRLIYYSQIVNDFQKGDIAEGYSVSREKKESFPLTVTSAQKNPTAFYLCASSISGNRPNTGELFFGEGSRLTVL.

This clonotype appeared a few times. The V and J genes are TRBV4-3 and TRBJ2-1; possibly TRBD2 for D (6 bases). V lost 0 bases and J lost 9, with 15 bases in between. The germline V gene has CDR1 LGHNA and CDR2 YSLEER. The CDR3 consists of 15 residues. The CDR3 spells CASSQEPHVGGEQFF. Here the CDR3 DNA reads TGCGCCAGCAGCCAAGAACCCCATGTCGGGGGTGAGCAGTTCTTC.

The chain joins TRBV27 to TRBJ1-1; D is possibly TRBD1 (6 bases). The germline CDR1 and CDR2 sequences are MNHEY and SMNVEV (reference sequence). The CDR3 has 17 amino acids. Trimming shortened V by 2 bases and J by 1 base, and 17 bases separated the two germline ends. CDR3 in DNA: TGTGCCAGCAGTTTAACTAGTCAGGGGCTGAAGAACACTGAAGCTTTCTTT. This translates into CASSLTSQGLKNTEAFF.

This clonotype occurred a few times. The chain uses TRBV4-3 and TRBJ2-3; either TRBD1 or TRBD2 may supply D (5 bases each). Between the trimmed V and J ends, which lost 0 bases and 1 base, there was a span of 11 bases. The CDR3 consists of 16 residues. The germline V gene has CDR1 LGHNA and CDR2 YSLEER. The CDR3 sequence is CASSQDLVGGTDTQYF. Written as DNA, the CDR3 is TGCGCCAGCAGCCAAGATCTGGTGGGGGGCACAGATACGCAGTATTTT.

This rearrangement joins TRBV3-1 to TRBJ2-7; 7 positions match TRBD2. The CDR3 runs to 17 residues. Germline assignment: CDR1 LGHDT and CDR2 YNNKEL (reference sequence). J gave up 3 bases and V 4 bases, and 15 bases lay outside the gene matches. The CDR3 reads CASSRVSHRGSHYEQYF. CDR3 bases: TGTGCCAGCAGCCGGGTATCCCATCGCGGGAGTCACTACGAGCAGTACTTC.

This clonotype was detected a few times. This chain joins TRBV4-2 and TRBJ1-1, with D possibly being TRBD1 (5 bases). V lost 7 bases and J 0 bases, leaving 12 bases between the germline ends. CDR1 and CDR2 from the germline V gene are LGHNA and YNFKEQ. This CDR3 is built from 14 residues. The CDR3 nucleotides read TGTGCCAGCACGATGGGGGAGGTGAACACTGAAGCTTTCTTT. Translated: CASTMGEVNTEAFF.

This clonotype was found a few times. The gene calls are TRBV12-3 or TRBV12-4 and TRBJ2-2; D is undetermined. Trimming took 4 bases from V and 6 from J, leaving 18 bases between them. The CDR3 is 16 residues long. In DNA form, the CDR3 reads TGTGCCAGCAGTTGGGTCCGGCCAAGCCCTGCCGGGGAGCTGTTTTTT. Translation: CASSWVRPSPAGELFF.

V and J are TRBV25-1 and TRBJ1-4; D is possibly TRBD1 (6 bases). The CDR3 length is 15 residues. From germline, CDR1 is MGHDK and CDR2 SYGVNS. The germline V and J ends were trimmed by 4 bases and 7 bases, with 16 bases remaining between them. CDR3 sequence (DNA): TGTGCCAGCAGTGCTCCTACAGGGCGGCGTGAAAAACTGTTTTTT. It encodes CASSAPTGRREKLFF. The variable domain in full, completed from reference TRBV25-1 and TRBJ1-4, reads EADIYQTPRYLVIGTGKKITLECSQTMGHDKMYWYQQDPGMELHLIHYSYGVNSTEKGDLSSESTVSRIRTEHFPLTLESARPSHTSQYLCASSAPTGRREKLFFGSGTQLSVL.

This clonotype was observed a handful of times. The DNA of the CDR3 is TGCGCCAGCAGCCCACAGAGCCAAGAGACCCAGTACTTC. It codes for CASSPQSQETQYF. This chain connects TRBV5-1 to TRBJ2-5; D remains ambiguous. V dropped 4 bases and J dropped 1 base, with 8 bases sitting between them. The CDR3 has 13 residues. From germline, CDR1 is SGHRS and CDR2 YFSETQ.

The V call is TRBV4-3, the J call TRBJ2-1; 7 bases are shared with TRBD2. Germline V CDR1 and CDR2: LGHNA, YSLEER. The CDR3 length is 15 residues. The ends lost 0 bases at V and 4 bases at J; junction bases unmatched: 3. DNA of the CDR3: TGCGCCAGCAGCCAAGAACGGGGGGTATACAATGAGCAGTTCTTC. Translating gives CASSQERGVYNEQFF.

This chain connects TRBV4-1 to TRBJ2-3, with D possibly matching TRBD1 (6 bases). V lost 0 bases, J lost 1 base, and 11 bases lay in between. This CDR3 is built from 16 residues. The germline V gene has CDR1 MGHRA and CDR2 YSYEKL. The CDR3 region is CASSQEQGRGTDTQYF. The CDR3, as DNA: TGCGCCAGCAGCCAAGAACAGGGCCGAGGCACAGATACGCAGTATTTT.

The chain uses TRBV20-1 and TRBJ1-1, with D maybe TRBD1 (6 bases). The CDR3 is 10 residues long. V shed 6 bases and J shed 7 bases, with 9 bases lying between them. The V gene's germline CDR1 is DFQATT and CDR2 SNEGSKA (reference sequence). CDR3 sequence reads: CSAQGHEAFF. The CDR3 nucleotides are TGCAGTGCCCAGGGGCATGAAGCTTTCTTT.

The chain couples TRBV5-4 to TRBJ2-1, with D possibly TRBD2 on 5 matching bases. This CDR3 spans 15 amino acids. Germline CDR1 and CDR2: SGHNT and YYREEE (reference sequence). The germline V and J ends were trimmed by 2 bases and 6 bases, with 15 bases remaining between them. CDR3 sequence reads: CASSLPGKKANEQFF. The CDR3 bases are TGTGCCAGCAGCTTACCGGGGAAAAAGGCCAATGAGCAGTTCTTC.

This sequence joins TRBV4-2 and TRBJ2-3; D not resolved. Trimming left V 0 bases short and J 0 bases short, with 7 bases between. The V gene's germline CDR1 is LGHNA and CDR2 YNFKEQ. The CDR3 has 15 amino acids. CDR3 bases: TGTGCCAGCAGCCAAGACGAGGCTAGCACAGATACGCAGTATTTT. Its protein product is CASSQDEASTDTQYF.

The chain combines TRBV2 with TRBJ2-7; 10 bases align to TRBD1. This CDR3 region has 15 residues. Trimming at V came to 6 bases and at J to 4 bases, leaving 9 bases not matched to a gene. Per germline, CDR1 SNHLY and CDR2 FYNNEI. The CDR3 region is CASRGRTGGVYEQYF. CDR3 nucleotide sequence: TGTGCCAGCAGGGGTAGGACAGGGGGGGTTTACGAGCAGTACTTC.

V usage is TRBV4-2 and J usage is TRBJ1-6; no firm D call. From germline, CDR1 is LGHNA and CDR2 YNFKEQ. V was pared by 0 bases and J by 0 bases, with 6 bases between. The CDR3 runs 16 residues. In DNA, the CDR3 is TGTGCCAGCAGCCAAGATTTAAGCTCCTATAATTCACCCCTCCACTTT. Translation gives CASSQDLSSYNSPLHF.

V usage is TRBV13 and J usage is TRBJ1-1, with D hard to call. Looked up from germline, CDR1 is PRHDT and CDR2 is FYEKMQ (reference sequence). The CDR3 contains 11 residues. Deletions cut 5 bases from V and 6 bases from J, with 7 bases between. CDR3 residues: CASSRLSEAFF. The CDR3 region has the DNA TGTGCCAGCAGCCGCTTGTCTGAAGCTTTCTTT.

The chain links TRBV15 to TRBJ2-2; 12 bases line up with TRBD1. The trim removed 5 bases at V and 4 bases at J, leaving 8 bases unmatched. The CDR3 covers 17 residues. The germline V gene encodes CDR1 LNHNV and CDR2 YYDKDF (reference sequence). CDR3 coding DNA: TGTGCCACCAGCCCCAGGGACAGGGGGCGCGGCACCGGGGAGCTGTTTTTT. Translated: CATSPRDRGRGTGELFF.